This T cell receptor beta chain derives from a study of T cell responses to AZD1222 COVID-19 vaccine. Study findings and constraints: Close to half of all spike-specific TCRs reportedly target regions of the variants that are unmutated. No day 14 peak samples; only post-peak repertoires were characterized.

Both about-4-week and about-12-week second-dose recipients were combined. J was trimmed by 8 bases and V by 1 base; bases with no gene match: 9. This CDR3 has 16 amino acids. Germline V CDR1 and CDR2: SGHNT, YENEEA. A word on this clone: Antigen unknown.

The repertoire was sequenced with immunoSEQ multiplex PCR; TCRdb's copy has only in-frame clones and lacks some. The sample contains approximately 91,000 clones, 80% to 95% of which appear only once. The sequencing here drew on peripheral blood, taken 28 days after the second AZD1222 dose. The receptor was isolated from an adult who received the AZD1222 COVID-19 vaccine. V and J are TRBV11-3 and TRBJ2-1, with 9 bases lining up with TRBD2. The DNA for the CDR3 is TGTGCCAGCAGCTTAGGGGCTAGCGGGGATGGGGATGAGCAGTTCTTC. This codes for CASSLGASGDGDEQFF.